The present T cell receptor (beta chain) was sequenced within a study of cytomegalovirus exposure and HLA in healthy donors. Study-wide points: Later, an analysis found that common viral pathogens appeared to be linked with several of the most significant clusters.

Looked up from germline, CDR1 is MNHEY and CDR2 is SVGAGI. Germline trimming cut 7 bases from V and 4 bases from J; bases unmatched to any gene: 10. CDR3 length: 15 residues. Amplification used 60 Vbeta primers and 13 Jbeta primers. Assay used: immunoSEQ multiplex PCR; TCRdb lists only in-frame clones, some missing. The sample yields approximately 200,000 clones, around 80% seen once. Each donor was healthy, and each was a bone marrow donor. Comment on this clone: Its matching antigen is unknown.

The V gene is TRBV6-5, the J gene TRBJ1-5; 7 bases align to TRBD1. The source material was PBMCs. The TCR was taken from a man in his forties in good health and CMV-seronegative. In DNA form, the CDR3 reads TGTGCCAGCAAAACCGGGACAGAAAGTAATCAGCCCCAGCATTTT. Translated, it gives CASKTGTESNQPQHF.